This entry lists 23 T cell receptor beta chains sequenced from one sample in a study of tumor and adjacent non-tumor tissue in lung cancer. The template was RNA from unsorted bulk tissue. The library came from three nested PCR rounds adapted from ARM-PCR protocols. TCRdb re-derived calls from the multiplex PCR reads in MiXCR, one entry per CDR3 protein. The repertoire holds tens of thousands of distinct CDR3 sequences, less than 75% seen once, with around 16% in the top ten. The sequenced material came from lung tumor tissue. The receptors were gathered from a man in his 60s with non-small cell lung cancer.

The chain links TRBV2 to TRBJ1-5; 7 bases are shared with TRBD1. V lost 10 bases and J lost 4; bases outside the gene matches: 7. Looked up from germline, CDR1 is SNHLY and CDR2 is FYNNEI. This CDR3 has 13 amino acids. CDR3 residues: CANRGHGNQPQHF. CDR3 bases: TGTGCCAACAGGGGACATGGAAATCAGCCCCAGCATTTT.

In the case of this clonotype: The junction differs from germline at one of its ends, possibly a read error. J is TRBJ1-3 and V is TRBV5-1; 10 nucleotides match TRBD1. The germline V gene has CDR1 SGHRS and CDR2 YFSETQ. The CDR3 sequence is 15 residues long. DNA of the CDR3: TGCGCCATCAGCTCAGGGACAGGGGATGCTCGAGTCATATATTTT. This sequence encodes CAISSGTGDARVIYF.

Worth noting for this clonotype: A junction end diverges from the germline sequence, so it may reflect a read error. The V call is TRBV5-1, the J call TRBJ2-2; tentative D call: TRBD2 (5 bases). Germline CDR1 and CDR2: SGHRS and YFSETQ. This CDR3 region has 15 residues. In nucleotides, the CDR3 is TGCGCCAGCAGCTTGGCGGTCAGATACACCGGGGAGCTGTCTTTT. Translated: CASSLAVRYTGELSF.

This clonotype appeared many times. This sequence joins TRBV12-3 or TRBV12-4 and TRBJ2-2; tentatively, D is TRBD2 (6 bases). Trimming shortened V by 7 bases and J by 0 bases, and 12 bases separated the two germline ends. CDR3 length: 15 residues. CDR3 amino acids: CASTMGGSNTGELFF. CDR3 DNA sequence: TGTGCCAGCACCATGGGGGGTTCGAACACCGGGGAGCTGTTTTTT.

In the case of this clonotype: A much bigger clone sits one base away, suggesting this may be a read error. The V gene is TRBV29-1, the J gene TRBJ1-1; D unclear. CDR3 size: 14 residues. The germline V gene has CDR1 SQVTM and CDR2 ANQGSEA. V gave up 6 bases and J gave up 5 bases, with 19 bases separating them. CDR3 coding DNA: TGCAGCGTCTTCGGAAAGGGAACTAAAACTGAAGCTTTCTTT. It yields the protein CSVFGKGTKTEAFF.

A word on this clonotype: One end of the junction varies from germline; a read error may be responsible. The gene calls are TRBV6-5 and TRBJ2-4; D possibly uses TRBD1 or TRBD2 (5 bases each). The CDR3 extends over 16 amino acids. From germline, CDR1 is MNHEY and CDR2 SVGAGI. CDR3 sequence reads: CASSYSSRGARNIQYF. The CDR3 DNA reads TGTGCCAGTAGTTACTCGAGTAGGGGAGCCAGGAACATTCAGTACTTC.

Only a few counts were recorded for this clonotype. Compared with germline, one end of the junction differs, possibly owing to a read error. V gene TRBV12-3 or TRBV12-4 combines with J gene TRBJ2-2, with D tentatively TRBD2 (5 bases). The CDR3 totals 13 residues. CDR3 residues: CASDFRDNGELSF. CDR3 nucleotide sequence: TGTGCCAGCGATTTTCGGGATAACGGGGAGCTGTCTTTT.

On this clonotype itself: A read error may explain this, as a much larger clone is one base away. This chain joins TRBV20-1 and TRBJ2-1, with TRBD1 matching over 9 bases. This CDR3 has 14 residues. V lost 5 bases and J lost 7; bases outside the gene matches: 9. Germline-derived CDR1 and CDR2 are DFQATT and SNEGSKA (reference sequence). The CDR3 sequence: CSAQRDRVFNEQFF. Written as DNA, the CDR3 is TGCAGTGCTCAACGGGACAGGGTTTTTAATGAGCAGTTCTTC.

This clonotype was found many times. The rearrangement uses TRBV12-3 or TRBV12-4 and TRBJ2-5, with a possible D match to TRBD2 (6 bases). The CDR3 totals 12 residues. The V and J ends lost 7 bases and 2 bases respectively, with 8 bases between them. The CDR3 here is CASTGTQETQYF. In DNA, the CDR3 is TGTGCCAGCACCGGGACTCAAGAGACCCAGTACTTC.

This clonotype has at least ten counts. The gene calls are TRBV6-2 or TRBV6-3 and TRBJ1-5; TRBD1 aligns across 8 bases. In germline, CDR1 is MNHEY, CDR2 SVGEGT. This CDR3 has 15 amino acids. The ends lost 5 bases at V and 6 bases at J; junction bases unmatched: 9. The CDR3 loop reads CASSNLRTGSQPQHF. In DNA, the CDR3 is TGTGCCAGCAGTAACCTAAGGACAGGGTCTCAGCCCCAGCATTTT.

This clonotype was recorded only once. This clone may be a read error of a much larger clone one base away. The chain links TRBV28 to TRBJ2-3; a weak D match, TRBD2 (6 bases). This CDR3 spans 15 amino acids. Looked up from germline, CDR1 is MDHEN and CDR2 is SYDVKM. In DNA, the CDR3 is TGTGCCAACAGTTTCGGCGGGACTGGTACAGATACGCAGTATTTT. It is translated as CANSFGGTGTDTQYF.

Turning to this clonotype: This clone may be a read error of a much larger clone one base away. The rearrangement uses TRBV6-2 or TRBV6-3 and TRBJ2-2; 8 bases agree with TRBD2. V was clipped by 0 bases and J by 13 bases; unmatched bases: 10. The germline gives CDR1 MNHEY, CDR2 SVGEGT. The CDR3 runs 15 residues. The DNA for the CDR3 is TGTGCCAGCAGTTACTCTGGCGGGAGGACCGAGGGGCTGTTTTTT. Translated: CASSYSGGRTEGLFF.

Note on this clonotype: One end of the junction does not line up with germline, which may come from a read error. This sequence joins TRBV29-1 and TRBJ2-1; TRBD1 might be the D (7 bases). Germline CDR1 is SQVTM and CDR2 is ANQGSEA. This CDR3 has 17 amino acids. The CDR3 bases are TGTAGCGTTGTTGGGCAGGGGGGATATCGGGCATACAAAGAGCAGTTCTTC. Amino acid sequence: CSVVGQGGYRAYKEQFF.

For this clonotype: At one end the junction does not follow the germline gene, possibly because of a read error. The CDR3 DNA sequence: TGTGCCAGCTGTTACGGGGAGGATAATTTCTACACAGATACGCAGTATTTT. Translation: CASCYGEDNFYTDTQYF. This chain links TRBV6-6 with TRBJ2-3, with D tentatively TRBD2 (6 bases). In germline, CDR1 is MNHNY, CDR2 SVGAGI (reference sequence). The CDR3 consists of 17 residues.

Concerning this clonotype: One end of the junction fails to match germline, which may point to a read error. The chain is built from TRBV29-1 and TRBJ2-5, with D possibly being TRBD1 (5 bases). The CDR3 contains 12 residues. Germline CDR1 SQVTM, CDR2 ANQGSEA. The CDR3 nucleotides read TGCAGCGTGAGACAGAATCAAGAGAGCCAGTACTTC. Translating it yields CSVRQNQESQYF. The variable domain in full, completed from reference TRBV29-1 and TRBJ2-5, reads SAVISQKPSRDICQRGTSLTIQCQVDSQVTMMFWYRQQPGQSLTLIATANQGSEATYESGFVIDKFPISRPNLTFSTLTVSNMSPEDSSIYLCSVRQNQESQYFGPGTRLLVL.

The CDR3 reads CASSSNRRSYGYTF. The CDR3 region has the DNA TGTGCCAGCAGCTCGAACAGGCGGAGCTACGGCTACACCTTC. This chain links TRBV5-4 with TRBJ1-2, with TRBD1 as a possible D gene (5 bases). Germline V lookup: CDR1 SGHNT, CDR2 YYREEE (reference sequence). V shed 3 bases and J shed 8 bases, with 17 bases lying between them. The CDR3 loop spans 14 amino acids.

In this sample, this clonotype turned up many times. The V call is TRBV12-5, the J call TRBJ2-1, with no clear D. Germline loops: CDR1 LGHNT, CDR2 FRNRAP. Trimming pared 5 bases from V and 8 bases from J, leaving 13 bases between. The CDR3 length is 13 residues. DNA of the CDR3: TGTGCTAGTGGTCCCCGGAGTGGTGATGAGCAGTTCTTC. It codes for CASGPRSGDEQFF.

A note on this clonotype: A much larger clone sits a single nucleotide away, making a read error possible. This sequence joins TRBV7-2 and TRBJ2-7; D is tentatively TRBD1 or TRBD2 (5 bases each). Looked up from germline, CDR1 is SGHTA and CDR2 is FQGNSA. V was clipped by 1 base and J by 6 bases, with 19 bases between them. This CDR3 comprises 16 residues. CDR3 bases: TGTACCAGCAGCTTAGTTTCGGGGACCTCCAGGGTCGAGCAGTACTTC. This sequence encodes CTSSLVSGTSRVEQYF.

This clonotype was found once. The CDR3 bases are TGTGTCAACAGTTACTCGTTAGGACTAGCGGATGTATTGGATGAGCAGTTCTTC. Translated: CVNSYSLGLADVLDEQFF. The chain uses TRBV6-2 or TRBV6-3 and TRBJ2-1; TRBD2 aligns across 10 bases. Germline loops: CDR1 MNHEY, CDR2 SVGEGT. CDR3 length: 18 residues.

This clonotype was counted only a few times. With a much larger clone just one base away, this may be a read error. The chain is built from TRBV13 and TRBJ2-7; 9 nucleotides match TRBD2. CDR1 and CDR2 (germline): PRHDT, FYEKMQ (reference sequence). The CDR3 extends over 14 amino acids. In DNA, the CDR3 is TGTGCCAGGAGCTTCAGCGGGGGGAGGAACGAGCAGTACTTC. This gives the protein CARSFSGGRNEQYF. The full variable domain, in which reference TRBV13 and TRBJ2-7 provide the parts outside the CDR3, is AAGVIQSPRHLIKEKRETATLKCYPIPRHDTVYWYQQGPGQDPQFLISFYEKMQSDKGSIPDRFSAQQFSDYHSELNMSSLELGDSALYFCARSFSGGRNEQYFGPGTRLTVT.

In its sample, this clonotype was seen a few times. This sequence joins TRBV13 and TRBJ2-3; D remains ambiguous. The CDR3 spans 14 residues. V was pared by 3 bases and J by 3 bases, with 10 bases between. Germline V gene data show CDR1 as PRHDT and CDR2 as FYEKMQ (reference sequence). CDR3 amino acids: CASSFELETDTQYF. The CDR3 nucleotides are TGTGCCAGCAGCTTTGAGCTTGAGACAGATACGCAGTATTTT.

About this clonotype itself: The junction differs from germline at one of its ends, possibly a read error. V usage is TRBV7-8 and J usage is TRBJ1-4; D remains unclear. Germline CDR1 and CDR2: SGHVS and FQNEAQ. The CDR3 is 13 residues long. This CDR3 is CASSLDDGEKLFF. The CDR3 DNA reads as TGTGCCAGTAGCTTAGACGATGGTGAAAAACTGTTTTTT.

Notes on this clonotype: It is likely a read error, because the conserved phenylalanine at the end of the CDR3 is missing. The CDR3 DNA is TGTGCCAGCAGTTACCGGCGGGGGCACACAGATACGCAGTATTCT. The encoded protein is CASSYRRGHTDTQYS. The J gene is TRBJ2-3, the V gene TRBV6-2 or TRBV6-3; a weak D match, TRBD2 (7 bases). Trimming took off 2 bases at V and 2 bases at J, with 11 bases between the two ends. CDR3 length: 15 amino acids. Germline V CDR1 and CDR2: MNHEY, SVGEGT.